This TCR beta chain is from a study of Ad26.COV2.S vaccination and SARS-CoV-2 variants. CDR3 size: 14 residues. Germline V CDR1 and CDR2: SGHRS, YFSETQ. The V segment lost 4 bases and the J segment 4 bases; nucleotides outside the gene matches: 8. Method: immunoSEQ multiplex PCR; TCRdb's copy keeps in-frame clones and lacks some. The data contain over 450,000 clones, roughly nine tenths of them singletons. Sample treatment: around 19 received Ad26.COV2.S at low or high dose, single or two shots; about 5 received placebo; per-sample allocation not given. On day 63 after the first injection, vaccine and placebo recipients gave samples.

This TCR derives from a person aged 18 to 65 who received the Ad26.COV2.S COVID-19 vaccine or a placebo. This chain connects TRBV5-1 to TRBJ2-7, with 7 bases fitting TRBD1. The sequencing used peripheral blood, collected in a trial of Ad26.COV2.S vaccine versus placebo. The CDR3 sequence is CASSKEATGYEQYF. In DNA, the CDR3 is TGCGCCAGCAGCAAGGAAGCGACAGGGTACGAGCAGTACTTC.